Sequencing of this T cell receptor beta chain was carried out in a study of PD-1 blockade in classical Hodgkin lymphoma. Study-wide points: Diversity similar to that of newly diagnosed patients was seen at baseline in complete responders. Before treatment, TCR diversity in newly diagnosed patients was reportedly lower than in healthy donors.

Only a few counts were recorded for this clone. Its cognate antigen is unknown. Time point: cycle 4 day 1 (C4D1), after more than five weeks of nivolumab. Brentuximab vedotin exposure varied among the patients, all of whom had relapsed after autologous stem cell transplantation. Classification of best responses gave complete response, partial response or progressive disease. Per germline, CDR1 MNHEY and CDR2 SVGAGI. CDR3 length: 14 residues. Trimming removed 2 bases at V and 0 bases at J, with 5 bases between. Only in-frame clones appear in the TCRdb table, and some are missing; sequencing was by immunoSEQ multiplex PCR. The data contain 9,500 or so clones, roughly 80% of them singletons.

The gene calls are TRBV6-5 and TRBJ1-3, with D perhaps matching TRBD1 (5 bases). The receptor was isolated from a human donor with classical Hodgkin lymphoma. Source: peripheral blood mononuclear cells (PBMCs), taken before the fourth cycle of nivolumab. The CDR3 sequence: CASSYGGSGNTIYF. In DNA, the CDR3 is TGTGCCAGCAGTTACGGGGGCTCTGGAAACACCATATATTTT.